This T cell receptor (beta chain) comes out of a study of cytomegalovirus exposure and HLA in healthy donors. The CDR3 runs 16 residues. Germline assignment: CDR1 MNHEY and CDR2 SVGAGI. Trimming removed 4 bases at V and 0 bases at J, with 10 bases between. As regards this clone: Its antigen is unknown.

Study conclusions and caveats: Later work associated roughly 17,000 TCR beta sequences with HLA alleles at 0.05 false discovery rate. There were reportedly fewer N-insertions in an Asian-associated ancestry cluster than the roughly 670-donor mean, in a later analysis.

13 Jbeta primers and 60 Vbeta primers were used for the PCR. TCRdb keeps only in-frame clones here, not all; method: immunoSEQ multiplex PCR. The sample has about 200,000 clones, about four fifths seen once. The rearrangement joins TRBV6-5 to TRBJ1-6; no definite D call. This clonotype originated in a girl between 5 and 17 years old in good health and CMV-seropositive. Material for sequencing was PBMCs. The CDR3 sequence is CASSFEQSSYNSPLHF. The CDR3 DNA follows: TGTGCCAGCAGTTTTGAACAGAGCTCCTATAATTCACCCCTCCACTTT.